These T cell receptor beta chains were read from a single sample in a study of T cell responses to AZD1222 COVID-19 vaccine. Measured with immunoSEQ multiplex PCR; TCRdb has only the in-frame clones, and not every one. Among approximately 140,000 clones, 80% to 95% were seen once, and the ten largest hold roughly 3.1%. The specimen comprised peripheral blood, sampled on day 0 of AZD1222 vaccination. These receptor sequences come from an adult in good health. Each CDR3 is given without its conserved first and last residue.

TRBV9,TRBJ2-1,ASSVAQLYNEQF
TRBV12-5,TRBJ1-1,ASGRRHGEGWNTEAF
TRBV24-1,TRBJ2-3,ATSDLSLAGPFPQY
TRBV5-1,TRBJ2-3,ASSMGQGVGDTQY
TRBV7-9,TRBJ1-2,ASSATTGTYGYT
TRBV27,TRBJ2-6,ASGTFSDSGANVLT
TRBV5-6,TRBJ2-2,ASSLGQFRGELF
TRBV10-3,TRBJ2-1,AITNRYNEQF
TRBV10-3,TRBJ1-2,AISTRDSAGISPLYGYT
TRBV3-1/TRBV3-2,TRBJ2-7,ASSARSGGRYEQY
TRBV12-5,TRBJ1-1,ASGLGRLNTEAF
TRBV19,TRBJ1-2,ASSMGKGRSYGYT
TRBV24-1,TRBJ1-5,ATSDSVGAGQPQH
TRBV19,TRBJ1-1,ASSMRGDRGGTEAF
TRBV6-5,TRBJ2-1,ASSYSIGSSYNEQF
TRBV19,TRBJ1-1,ASMAGELYTEAF
TRBV11-2,TRBJ2-7,ASSPPGARASYEQY
TRBV18,TRBJ1-1,ASSQPITEAF
TRBV5-1,TRBJ2-3,ASSLTGTSGSTDTQY
TRBV19,TRBJ1-1,ASSIDREFWNTEAF
TRBV5-4,TRBJ2-3,ASSLHSGASTDTQY
TRBV11-3,TRBJ2-1,ASSSRTSGNDEQF
TRBV28,TRBJ2-1,ASIPSGRGEQF
TRBV5-5,TRBJ2-5,ASSFGPGGQIKETQY
TRBV19,TRBJ1-2,ASSISRAGGYT
TRBV11-2,TRBJ1-1,ASSTQLNTEAF